The 9 T cell receptor beta chains reported below all come from one sample, sequenced in a study of blood T cell repertoires in COVID-19. Using immunoSEQ multiplex PCR, the repertoire was profiled, and TCRdb retains in-frame clones only, with some absent. This table holds under 250,000 clones, 87% found once. The specimen was peripheral blood. These receptors originate from a man younger than 30 with active or convalescent COVID-19.

The J gene is TRBJ2-2, the V gene TRBV3-1 (or the pseudogene TRBV3-2), with unresolved D. CDR3 length: 14 residues. V gave up 1 base and J gave up 5 bases, with 8 bases separating them. Looked up from germline, CDR1 is LGHDT and CDR2 is YNNKEL (reference sequence). The chain's CDR3 is CASSQGLFTGELFF. For the CDR3, the DNA is TGTGCCAGCAGCCAAGGTCTGTTTACCGGGGAGCTGTTTTTT.

Only a few counts were recorded for this clone. The V gene is TRBV28, the J gene TRBJ2-7; no clear D. From germline, CDR1 is MDHEN and CDR2 SYDVKM. The CDR3 sequence is 12 residues long. V lost 1 base and J lost 4, with 5 bases in between. CDR3 protein: CASSLFEYEQYF. In nucleotides, the CDR3 is TGTGCCAGCAGTTTATTCGAGTACGAGCAGTACTTC.

The gene calls are TRBV28 and TRBJ2-7; 10 positions agree with TRBD1. V shed 8 bases, J shed 5 bases, and the junction held 9 bases outside the gene matches. The CDR3 is 14 amino acids. The germline gives CDR1 MDHEN, CDR2 SYDVKM. The CDR3, as DNA: TGTGCCAGCGGTCCGACAGGGGGCGGGAACGAGCAGTACTTC. Its translation: CASGPTGGGNEQYF.

The chain links TRBV19 to TRBJ1-3, with D possibly being TRBD1 (5 bases). The CDR3 sequence is 13 residues long. Germline CDR1 reads LNHDA; CDR2 reads SQIVND (reference sequence). V lost 8 bases and J 2 bases, leaving 10 bases between the germline ends. The CDR3, as DNA: TGTGCCAGTGGGCCAGGGACTGGAAACACCATATATTTT. Protein product: CASGPGTGNTIYF.

This clone was seen once. V gene TRBV25-1 combines with J gene TRBJ1-1, with D unresolved. Germline values: CDR1 MGHDK, CDR2 SYGVNS. The germline V and J ends were trimmed by 2 bases and 4 bases, with 14 bases remaining between them. The CDR3 totals 15 residues. CDR3 nucleotide sequence: TGTGCCAGCAGTGAAAGTCTGAGAGGGCTCACTGAAGCTTTCTTT. Translation gives CASSESLRGLTEAFF. Full variable domain (remainder filled in from reference TRBV25-1 and TRBJ1-1): EADIYQTPRYLVIGTGKKITLECSQTMGHDKMYWYQQDPGMELHLIHYSYGVNSTEKGDLSSESTVSRIRTEHFPLTLESARPSHTSQYLCASSESLRGLTEAFFGQGTRLTVV.

The V gene is TRBV6-1, the J gene TRBJ2-7; D gene unclear. In germline, CDR1 is MNHNS, CDR2 SASEGT. The CDR3 is 15 residues long. V lost 1 base to trimming and J lost 0 bases, with 10 bases between them. The CDR3 loop is CASSEDLGGSYEQYF. The CDR3 DNA sequence: TGTGCCAGCAGTGAAGATCTCGGCGGCTCCTACGAGCAGTACTTC.

The gene calls are TRBV10-2 and TRBJ2-3; possible D gene TRBD1, 5 bases. The length of the CDR3 is 14 residues. Germline loops: CDR1 WSHSY, CDR2 SAAADI. Trimming cost V 6 bases and J 2 bases, with 12 bases left between them. CDR3 nucleotides: TGCGCCAGCAGGACAGTGATCTTCACAGATACGCAGTATTTT. As protein: CASRTVIFTDTQYF.

The chain recombines TRBV7-3 with TRBJ2-7, with TRBD2 as a possible D gene (5 bases). CDR3 length equals 14 residues. Trimming removed 1 base from V and 2 bases from J, with 9 bases in between. The germline V gene encodes CDR1 SGHTA and CDR2 FQGTGA. The CDR3 sequence: CASSLIPGTYEQYF. DNA for the CDR3: TGTGCCAGCAGCTTAATCCCGGGGACCTACGAGCAGTACTTC.

This sequence joins TRBV7-2 and TRBJ2-3; D gene uncertain. Looked up from germline, CDR1 is SGHTA and CDR2 is FQGNSA. The ends were cut back, 2 bases at V and 5 bases at J, with 5 bases in the middle. The CDR3 sequence is 12 residues long. CDR3 amino acids: CASSLTGDTQYF. CDR3 nucleotide sequence: TGTGCCAGCAGCTTAACGGGAGATACGCAGTATTTT.